The clone carrying this TCR beta chain was seen only once. The target antigen is unknown. Isolation of CD4+ T cells took place after 10 to 11 days of culture. PCR showed that the person got SARS-CoV-2 infection at some point between March and December 2020. Two doses of either BNT162b2 or mRNA-1273 were given to each participant. This sample is drawn from a study of vaccination effects on CD4 cells after COVID-19. The overall study: The researchers cultured fewer than 2.5 million PBMC per well with around 9.2 IU/ml IL-2 and 8.5 to 10 ug/ml peptides.

The ends were cut back, 3 bases at V and 7 bases at J, with 16 bases in the middle. The CDR3 runs to 15 residues. The V gene's germline CDR1 is LGHNA and CDR2 YSLEER. Method: immunoSEQ multiplex PCR; TCRdb's copy keeps in-frame clones and lacks some. The table has 30,000 to 35,000 clones, roughly 80% seen once. The chain combines TRBV4-3 with TRBJ2-1; the D gene is possibly TRBD2 (6 bases). The sample here was CD4+ T cells from PBMCs cultured without peptide, taken after COVID-19 vaccination. The origin of this receptor is a human donor who had a prior SARS-CoV-2 infection. As DNA, the CDR3 is TGCGCCAGCAGCCAGGAACCCTGGGCGGGAAATGAGCAGTTCTTC. Translated: CASSQEPWAGNEQFF.